This TCR beta chain was observed in a study of T cells in Graves' hyperthyroidism and ophthalmopathy. RNA transcripts were the template for amplifying TCR beta CDR3 regions. TCR CDR3 regions were first amplified by RT-PCR with HTBI primers. One entry per CDR3 protein, called by TCRdb with MiXCR from the multiplex PCR reads. The table has a few hundred thousand distinct CDR3 sequences, about 13% seen once. The CDR3 has 13 residues. Germline trimming cut 2 bases from V and 7 bases from J; bases unmatched to any gene: 3. Per germline, CDR1 LNHNV and CDR2 YYDKDF (reference sequence). Sequences were obtained from blood. This chain joins TRBV15 and TRBJ2-7; the match to TRBD2 covers 9 bases. The source of this sequence is a man aged 30 to 39 with Graves' hyperthyroidism that later progressed to Graves' ophthalmopathy. Written as DNA, the CDR3 is TGTGCCACCAGCAGAAATAGCGGGGGAGAGCAGTACTTC. This translates into CATSRNSGGEQYF. The whole variable domain, filled in from reference TRBV15 and TRBJ2-7, reads DAMVIQNPRYQVTQFGKPVTLSCSQTLNHNVMYWYQQKSSQAPKLLFHYYDKDFNNEADTPDNFQSRRPNTSFCFLDIRSPGLGDTAMYLCATSRNSGGEQYFGPGTRLTVT.